These T cell receptor beta chains were read from a single sample in a study of regulatory T cells in long-lasting Graves disease. One entry per CDR3 protein results from TCRdb running MiXCR on the multiplex PCR reads. The repertoire includes some 400,000 distinct CDR3 sequences, about 16% of them detected once, and approximately 15% sits in the top ten. The same data also contributed to another study, on T cells in Graves' hyperthyroidism and ophthalmopathy.

Here the sequenced sample was peripheral blood mononuclear cells (PBMCs), taken at new diagnosis, from a patient treated with antithyroid drugs. Receptor source: a woman younger than 45 with Graves disease. Each CDR3 is given with its conserved first and last residue.

J	V	CDR3
TRBJ2-7	TRBV20-1	CSAMGLAETYEQYF
TRBJ2-2	TRBV29-1	CSARGLAGSLAGELFF
TRBJ2-2	TRBV7-9	CASGSQDRELSGELFF
TRBJ2-3	TRBV7-2	CASSIAGHRTDTQYF
TRBJ2-1	TRBV12-3/TRBV12-4	CASSPGTDSNEQFF
TRBJ1-6	TRBV30	CAWGRALGNSPPLHF
TRBJ2-7	TRBV5-1	CASSLGPGLSYEQYF
TRBJ2-7	TRBV6-1	CASRLEGTPYEQYF
TRBJ2-1	TRBV20-1	CSASGTTNNEQFF
TRBJ1-2	TRBV30	CAWSPGRAPYGYTF
TRBJ2-7	TRBV7-3	CASSLNPCPYEQYF
TRBJ2-5	TRBV20-1	CSARNPGSTETQYF
TRBJ1-6	TRBV6-9	CASSYSKWKSSYNSPLHF
TRBJ1-2	TRBV4-2	CASSQARDRGPGGYTF
TRBJ2-3	TRBV29-1	CSLEEADTQYF
TRBJ2-5	TRBV2	CATLRSGTSGSRRPTWSQETQYF
TRBJ1-3	TRBV5-4	CASSFTGGNTIYF
NA	TRBV7-8	CASSLQGIRETQYF
TRBJ2-5	TRBV4-2	CASSQAGAGGPETQYF
TRBJ1-5	TRBV5-1	CASSPGQGESLSVAQPQHF
TRBJ1-5	TRBV6-1	CATEVGQGSLGQPQHF
TRBJ2-6	TRBV7-8	CASSPRGQWIPSGANVLTF
TRBJ1-3	TRBV29-1	CSVYFHSGNAIYF
TRBJ2-5	TRBV5-1	CASSSSSGSGRETQYF
TRBJ2-3	TRBV30	CAWSVHGGGTDTQYF
TRBJ2-4	TRBV20-1	CSARSLAGTYIQYF
TRBJ2-1	TRBV20-1	CSARTRLAGESNEQFF
TRBJ2-5	TRBV4-1	CASSDAWKETQYF
TRBJ1-1	TRBV20-1	CGPTGNTEAFF
TRBJ2-3	TRBV2	CASSPGTSITDTQYF
TRBJ1-5	TRBV9	CASSVGGGGQTFNQPQHF
TRBJ2-2	TRBV24-1	CATSDLTAKANTGELFF